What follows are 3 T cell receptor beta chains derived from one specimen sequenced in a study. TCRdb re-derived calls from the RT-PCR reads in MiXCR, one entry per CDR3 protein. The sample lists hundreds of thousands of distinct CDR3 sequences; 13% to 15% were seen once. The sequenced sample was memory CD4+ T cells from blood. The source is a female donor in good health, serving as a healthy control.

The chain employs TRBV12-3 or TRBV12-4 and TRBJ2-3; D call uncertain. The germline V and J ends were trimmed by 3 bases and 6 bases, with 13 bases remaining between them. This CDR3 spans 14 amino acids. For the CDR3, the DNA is TGTGCCAGCAGTTTCCCGACCACCAGCGATACGCAGTATTTT. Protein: CASSFPTTSDTQYF.

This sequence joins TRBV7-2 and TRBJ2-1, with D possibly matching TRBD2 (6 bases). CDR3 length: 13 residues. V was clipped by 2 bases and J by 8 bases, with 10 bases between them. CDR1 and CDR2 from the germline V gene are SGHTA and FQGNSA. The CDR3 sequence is CASSLKRVHEQFF. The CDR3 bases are TGTGCCAGCAGCTTAAAGCGGGTACATGAGCAGTTCTTC.

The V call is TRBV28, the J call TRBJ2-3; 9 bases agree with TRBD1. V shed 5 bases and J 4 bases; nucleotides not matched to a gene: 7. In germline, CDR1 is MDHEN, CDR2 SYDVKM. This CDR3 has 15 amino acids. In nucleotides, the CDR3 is TGTGCCAGCAGTATCCGAACAGGGGGCGCAGATACGCAGTATTTT. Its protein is CASSIRTGGADTQYF.